The following is a TCR beta chain sequence with its context. Its antigen is currently unknown. The junction does not match germline at one end; this may be a read error. This sample's RNA came from whole unsorted tissue. The normal lung tissue was taken more than 3 cm from the tumor edge. The source of the sample is a study of tumor and adjacent non-tumor tissue in lung cancer. Study results and limitations: Top 100 clones took a larger repertoire share in normal lung.

Three rounds of nested PCR, following a modified ARM-PCR protocol, produced the TCRbeta library. TCRdb itself ran the multiplex PCR reads through MiXCR, one entry per CDR3 protein. The repertoire holds approximately 80,000 distinct CDR3 sequences, with 80% to 90% as singletons. This clonotype was obtained from a man aged 60 to 69 with non-small cell lung cancer. The sample comprised distant non-tumor lung tissue.

The CDR3 sequence is CAGSYGQVQEIQYF. The CDR3, as DNA: TGTGCCGGCAGCTATGGACAGGTCCAAGAGATCCAGTACTTC. J is TRBJ2-5 and V is TRBV11-2; 7 positions match TRBD1. The germline gives CDR1 SGHAT, CDR2 FQNNGV. This CDR3 spans 14 amino acids.